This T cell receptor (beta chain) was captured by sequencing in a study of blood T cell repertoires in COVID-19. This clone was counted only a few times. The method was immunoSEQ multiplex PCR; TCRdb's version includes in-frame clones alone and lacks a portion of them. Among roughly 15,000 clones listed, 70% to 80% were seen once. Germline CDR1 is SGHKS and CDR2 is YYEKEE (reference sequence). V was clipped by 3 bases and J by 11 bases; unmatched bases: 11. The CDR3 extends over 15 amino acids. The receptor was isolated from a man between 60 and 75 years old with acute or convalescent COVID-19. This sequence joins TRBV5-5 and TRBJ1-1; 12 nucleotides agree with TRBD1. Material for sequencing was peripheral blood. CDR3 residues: CASSWGTGGFNPAFF. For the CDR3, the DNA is TGTGCCAGCAGCTGGGGGACAGGGGGCTTCAACCCCGCTTTCTTT.